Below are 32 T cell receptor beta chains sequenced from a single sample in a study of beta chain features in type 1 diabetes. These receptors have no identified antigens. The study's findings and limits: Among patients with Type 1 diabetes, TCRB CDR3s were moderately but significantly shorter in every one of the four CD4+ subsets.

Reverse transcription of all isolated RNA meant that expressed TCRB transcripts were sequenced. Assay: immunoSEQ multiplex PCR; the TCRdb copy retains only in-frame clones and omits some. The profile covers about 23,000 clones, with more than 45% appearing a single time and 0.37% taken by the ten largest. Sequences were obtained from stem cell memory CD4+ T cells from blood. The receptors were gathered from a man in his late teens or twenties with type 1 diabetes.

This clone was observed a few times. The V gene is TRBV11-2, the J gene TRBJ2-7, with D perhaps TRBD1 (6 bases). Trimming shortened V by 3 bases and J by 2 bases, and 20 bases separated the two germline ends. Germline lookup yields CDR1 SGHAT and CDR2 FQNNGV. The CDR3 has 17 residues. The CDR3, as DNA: TGTGCCAGCAGCTTTTCCGTGGACAGCTCAGGGACCTACGAGCAGTACTTC. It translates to CASSFSVDSSGTYEQYF. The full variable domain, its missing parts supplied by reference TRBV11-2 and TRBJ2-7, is EAGVAQSPRYKIIEKRQSVAFWCNPISGHATLYWYQQILGQGPKLLIQFQNNGVVDDSQLPKDRFSAERLKGVDSTLKIQPAKLEDSAVYLCASSFSVDSSGTYEQYFGPGTRLTVT.

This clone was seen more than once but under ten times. The CDR3 DNA is TGTGCCAGCAGCGGATTAGCGGGCTCCACCTACAATGAGCAGTTCTTC. Protein product: CASSGLAGSTYNEQFF. V usage is TRBV5-4 and J usage is TRBJ2-1, with TRBD2 identical over 7 bases. The germline gives CDR1 SGHNT, CDR2 YYREEE (reference sequence). V lost 4 bases to trimming and J lost 2 bases; unmatched junction nucleotides: 9. This CDR3 contains 16 residues.

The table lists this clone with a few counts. CDR3 DNA sequence: TGCGCCAGCAGCCAAGTGGGCCTAGCGGGGGGCATAACTAGGAACACCGGGGAGCTGTTTTTT. It encodes CASSQVGLAGGITRNTGELFF. The chain employs TRBV4-1 and TRBJ2-2, with 11 bases fitting TRBD2. The germline CDR1 and CDR2 sequences are MGHRA and YSYEKL. The CDR3 has 21 amino acids. J gave up 1 base and V 1 base, and 14 bases lay outside the gene matches.

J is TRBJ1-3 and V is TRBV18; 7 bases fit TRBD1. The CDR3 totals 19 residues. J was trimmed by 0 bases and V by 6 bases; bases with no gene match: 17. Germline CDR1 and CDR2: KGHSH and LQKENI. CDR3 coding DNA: TGTGCCAGCTCGTCCGCCGTCCACAGGGGACCGAACTCTGGAAACACCATATATTTT. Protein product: CASSSAVHRGPNSGNTIYF.

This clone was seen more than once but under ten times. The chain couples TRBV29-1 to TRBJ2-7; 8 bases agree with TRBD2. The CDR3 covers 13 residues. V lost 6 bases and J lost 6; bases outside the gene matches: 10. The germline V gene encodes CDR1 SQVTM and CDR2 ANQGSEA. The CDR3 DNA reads TGCAGCGTCCGAGCGGGGGCTCTGGGCGAGCAGTACTTC. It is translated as CSVRAGALGEQYF.

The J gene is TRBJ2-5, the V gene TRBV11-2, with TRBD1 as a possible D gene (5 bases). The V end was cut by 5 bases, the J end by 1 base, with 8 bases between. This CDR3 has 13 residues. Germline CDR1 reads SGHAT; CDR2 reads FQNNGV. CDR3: CASSAGIQETQYF. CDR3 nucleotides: TGTGCCAGCAGCGCAGGGATCCAAGAGACCCAGTACTTC.

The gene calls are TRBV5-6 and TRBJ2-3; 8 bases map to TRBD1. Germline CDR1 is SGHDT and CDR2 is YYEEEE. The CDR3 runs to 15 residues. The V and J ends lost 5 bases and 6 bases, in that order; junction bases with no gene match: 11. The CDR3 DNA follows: TGTGCCAGCAGACGGAGGACAGGGTTTGGTGATACGCAGTATTTT. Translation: CASRRRTGFGDTQYF.

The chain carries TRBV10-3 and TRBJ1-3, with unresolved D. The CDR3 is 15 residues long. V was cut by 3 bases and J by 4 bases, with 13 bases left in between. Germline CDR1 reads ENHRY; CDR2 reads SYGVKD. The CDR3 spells CAISDWSFTGNTIYF. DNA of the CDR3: TGTGCCATCAGTGATTGGTCATTCACAGGAAACACCATATATTTT.

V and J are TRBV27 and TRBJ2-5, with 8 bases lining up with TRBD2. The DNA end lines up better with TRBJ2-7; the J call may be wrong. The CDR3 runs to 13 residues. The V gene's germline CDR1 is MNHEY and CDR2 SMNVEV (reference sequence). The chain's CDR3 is CASRTSGDYEQYF. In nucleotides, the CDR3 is TGTGCCAGCAGAACTAGCGGAGACTACGAGCAGTACTTC.

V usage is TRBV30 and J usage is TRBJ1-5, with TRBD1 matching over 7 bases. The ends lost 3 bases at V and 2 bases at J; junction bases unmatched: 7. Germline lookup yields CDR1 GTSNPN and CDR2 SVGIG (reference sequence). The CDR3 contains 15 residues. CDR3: CAWSDVTGGNQPQHF. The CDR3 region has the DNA TGTGCCTGGAGCGATGTCACAGGGGGCAATCAGCCCCAGCATTTT.

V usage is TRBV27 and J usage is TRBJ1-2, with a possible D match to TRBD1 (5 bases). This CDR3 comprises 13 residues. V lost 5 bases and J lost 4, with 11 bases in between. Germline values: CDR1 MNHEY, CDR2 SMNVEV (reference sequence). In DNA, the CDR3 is TGTGCCAGCAGTCCAGCAGGGTCCTATGGCTACACCTTC. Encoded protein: CASSPAGSYGYTF.

CDR3 sequence: CASRNQGLAGVVNEQFF. The CDR3 DNA sequence: TGCGCCAGCAGAAACCAGGGACTAGCGGGAGTTGTCAATGAGCAGTTCTTC. The chain carries TRBV5-1 and TRBJ2-1; 14 bases map to TRBD2. The J segment lost 6 bases and the V segment lost 5 bases, leaving 10 bases of the junction unmatched. CDR1 is SGHRS and CDR2 is YFSETQ in the germline V gene. The CDR3 covers 17 residues.

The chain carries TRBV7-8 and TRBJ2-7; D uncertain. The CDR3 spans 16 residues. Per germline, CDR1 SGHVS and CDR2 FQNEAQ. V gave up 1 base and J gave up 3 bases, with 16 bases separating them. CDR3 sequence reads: CASSLGAAFSIYEQYF. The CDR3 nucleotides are TGTGCCAGCAGCTTAGGGGCAGCCTTCTCTATCTACGAGCAGTACTTC.

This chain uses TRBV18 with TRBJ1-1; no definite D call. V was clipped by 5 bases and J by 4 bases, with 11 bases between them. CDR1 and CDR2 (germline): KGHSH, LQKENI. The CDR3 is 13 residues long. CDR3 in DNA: TGTGCCAGCTCATCCGGGGAGAGCACTGAAGCTTTCTTT. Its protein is CASSSGESTEAFF.

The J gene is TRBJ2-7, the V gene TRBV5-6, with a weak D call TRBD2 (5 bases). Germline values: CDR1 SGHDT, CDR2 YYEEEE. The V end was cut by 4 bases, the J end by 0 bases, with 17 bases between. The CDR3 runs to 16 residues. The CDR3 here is CASSRKLRLSSYEQYF. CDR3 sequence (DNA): TGTGCCAGCAGCCGCAAGCTAAGACTAAGCTCCTACGAGCAGTACTTC.

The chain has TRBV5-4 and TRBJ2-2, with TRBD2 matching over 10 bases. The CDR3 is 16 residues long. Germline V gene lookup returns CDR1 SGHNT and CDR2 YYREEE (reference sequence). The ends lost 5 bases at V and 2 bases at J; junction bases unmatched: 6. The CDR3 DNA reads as TGTGCCAGCAGTCCAGGGACTAGCGCCAACACCGGGGAGCTGTTTTTT. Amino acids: CASSPGTSANTGELFF.

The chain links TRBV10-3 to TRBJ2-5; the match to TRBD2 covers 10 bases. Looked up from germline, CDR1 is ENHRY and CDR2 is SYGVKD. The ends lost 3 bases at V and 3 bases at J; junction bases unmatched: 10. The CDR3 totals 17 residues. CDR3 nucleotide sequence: TGTGCCATCAGTGATCGGCTAGCGGGAGTAGGCAAAGAGACCCAGTACTTC. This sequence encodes CAISDRLAGVGKETQYF.

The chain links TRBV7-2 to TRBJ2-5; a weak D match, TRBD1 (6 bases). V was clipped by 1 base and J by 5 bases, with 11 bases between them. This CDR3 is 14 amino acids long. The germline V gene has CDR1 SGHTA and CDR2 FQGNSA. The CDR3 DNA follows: TGTGCCAGCAGCTTAGTAGGGACATCCGAGACCCAGTACTTC. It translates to CASSLVGTSETQYF.

CDR3 protein: CASRGATGQGDYGYTF. CDR3 nucleotide sequence: TGTGCCAGCAGAGGGGCCACAGGACAGGGAGACTATGGCTACACCTTC. The chain couples TRBV25-1 to TRBJ1-2; 8 nucleotides agree with TRBD1. The CDR3 is made up of 16 amino acids. The germline gives CDR1 MGHDK, CDR2 SYGVNS. The ends lost 6 bases at V and 3 bases at J; junction bases unmatched: 12.

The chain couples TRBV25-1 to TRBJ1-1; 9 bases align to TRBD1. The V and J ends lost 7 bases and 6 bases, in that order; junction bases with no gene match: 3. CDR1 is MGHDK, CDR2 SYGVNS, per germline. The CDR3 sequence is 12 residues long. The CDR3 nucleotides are TGTGCCAGCATGAGACAGGGGGCTGAAGCTTTCTTT. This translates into CASMRQGAEAFF. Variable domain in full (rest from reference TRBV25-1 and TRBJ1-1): EADIYQTPRYLVIGTGKKITLECSQTMGHDKMYWYQQDPGMELHLIHYSYGVNSTEKGDLSSESTVSRIRTEHFPLTLESARPSHTSQYLCASMRQGAEAFFGQGTRLTVV.

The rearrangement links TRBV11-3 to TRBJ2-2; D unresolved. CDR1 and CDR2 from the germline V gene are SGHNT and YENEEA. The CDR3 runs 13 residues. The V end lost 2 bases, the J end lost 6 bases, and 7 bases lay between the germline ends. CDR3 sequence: CASSLRGSGELFF. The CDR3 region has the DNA TGTGCCAGCAGCTTAAGAGGTTCCGGGGAGCTGTTTTTT.

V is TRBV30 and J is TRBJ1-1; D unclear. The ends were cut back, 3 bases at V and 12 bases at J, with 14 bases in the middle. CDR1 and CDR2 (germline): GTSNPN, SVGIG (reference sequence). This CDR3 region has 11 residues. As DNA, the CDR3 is TGTGCCTGGAGGGTGGTGCATCTACCTTTCTTT. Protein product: CAWRVVHLPFF.

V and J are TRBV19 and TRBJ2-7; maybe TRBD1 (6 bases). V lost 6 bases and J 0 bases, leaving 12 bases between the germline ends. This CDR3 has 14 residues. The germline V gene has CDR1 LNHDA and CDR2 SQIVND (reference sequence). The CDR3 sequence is CASSSVQGSYEQYF. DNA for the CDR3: TGTGCCAGTAGCTCCGTACAGGGCTCCTACGAGCAGTACTTC.

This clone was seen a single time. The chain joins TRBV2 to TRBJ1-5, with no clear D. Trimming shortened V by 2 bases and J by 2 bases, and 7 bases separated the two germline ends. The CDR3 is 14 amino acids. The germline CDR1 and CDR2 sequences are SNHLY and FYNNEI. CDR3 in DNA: TGTGCCAGCAGTGAACTGGGCCGCAATCAGCCCCAGCATTTT. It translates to CASSELGRNQPQHF.

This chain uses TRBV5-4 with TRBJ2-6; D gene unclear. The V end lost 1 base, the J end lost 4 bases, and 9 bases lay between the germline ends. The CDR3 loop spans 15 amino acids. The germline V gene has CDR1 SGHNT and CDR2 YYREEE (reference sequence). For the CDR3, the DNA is TGTGCCAGCAGCTTGACCGGTCCCGGGGCCAACGTCCTGACTTTC. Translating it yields CASSLTGPGANVLTF. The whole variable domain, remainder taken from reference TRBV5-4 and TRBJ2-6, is ETGVTQSPTHLIKTRGQQVTLRCSSQSGHNTVSWYQQALGQGPQFIFQYYREEENGRGNFPPRFSGLQFPNYSSELNVNALELDDSALYLCASSLTGPGANVLTFGAGSRLTVL.

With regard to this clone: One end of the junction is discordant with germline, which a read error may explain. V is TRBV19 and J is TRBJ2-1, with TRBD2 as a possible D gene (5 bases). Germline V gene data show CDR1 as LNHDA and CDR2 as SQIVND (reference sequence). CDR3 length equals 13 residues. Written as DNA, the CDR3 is TGTGCCAGCAGTAGAGGGCCCAGCCAGGAGCAGTTCTTC. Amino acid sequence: CASSRGPSQEQFF.

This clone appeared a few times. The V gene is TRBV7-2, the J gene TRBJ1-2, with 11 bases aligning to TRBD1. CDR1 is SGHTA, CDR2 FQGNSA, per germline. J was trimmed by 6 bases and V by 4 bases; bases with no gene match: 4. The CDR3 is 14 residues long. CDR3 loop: CASSSDRGRNGYTF. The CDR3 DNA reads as TGTGCCAGCAGCTCGGACAGGGGGCGGAATGGCTACACCTTC. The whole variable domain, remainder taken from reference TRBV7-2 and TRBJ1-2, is GAGVSQSPSNKVTEKGKDVELRCDPISGHTALYWYRQSLGQGLEFLIYFQGNSAPDKSGLPSDRFSAERTGGSVSTLTIQRTQQEDSAVYLCASSSDRGRNGYTFGSGTRLTVV.

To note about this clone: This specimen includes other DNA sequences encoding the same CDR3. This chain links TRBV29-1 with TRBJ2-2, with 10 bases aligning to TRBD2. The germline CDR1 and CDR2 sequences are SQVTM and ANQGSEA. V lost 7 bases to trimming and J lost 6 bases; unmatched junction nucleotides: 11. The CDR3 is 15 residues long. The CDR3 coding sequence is TGCAGCGGTCTGACTAGCGGGCTATCATCCGGGGAGCTGTTTTTT. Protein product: CSGLTSGLSSGELFF.

The CDR3 DNA reads as TGTGCCAGCAGACGGGGGAATGAAAAACTGTTTTTT. Protein sequence: CASRRGNEKLFF. The V call is TRBV25-1, the J call TRBJ1-4, with D possibly TRBD1 on 5 matching bases. Germline CDR1 reads MGHDK; CDR2 reads SYGVNS. V shed 6 bases and J shed 5 bases, with 7 bases lying between them. The CDR3 extends over 12 amino acids. The entire variable domain, with the rest obtained from reference TRBV25-1 and TRBJ1-4, is as follows: EADIYQTPRYLVIGTGKKITLECSQTMGHDKMYWYQQDPGMELHLIHYSYGVNSTEKGDLSSESTVSRIRTEHFPLTLESARPSHTSQYLCASRRGNEKLFFGSGTQLSVL.

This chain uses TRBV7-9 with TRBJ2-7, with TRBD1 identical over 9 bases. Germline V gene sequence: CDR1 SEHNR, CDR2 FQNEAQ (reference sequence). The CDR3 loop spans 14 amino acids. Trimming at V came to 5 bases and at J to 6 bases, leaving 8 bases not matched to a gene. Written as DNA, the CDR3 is TGTGCCAGCAGCCAACCGGGACAGGGAACCGAGCAGTACTTC. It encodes CASSQPGQGTEQYF.

The CDR3: CSARGAREQYF. The DNA of the CDR3 is TGCAGTGCTAGAGGGGCTCGGGAACAGTACTTC. The chain uses TRBV20-1 and TRBJ2-7, with D perhaps TRBD2 (5 bases). The V and J ends lost 1 base and 10 bases respectively, with 11 bases between them. The CDR3 spans 11 residues. Germline V gene data show CDR1 as DFQATT and CDR2 as SNEGSKA (reference sequence).

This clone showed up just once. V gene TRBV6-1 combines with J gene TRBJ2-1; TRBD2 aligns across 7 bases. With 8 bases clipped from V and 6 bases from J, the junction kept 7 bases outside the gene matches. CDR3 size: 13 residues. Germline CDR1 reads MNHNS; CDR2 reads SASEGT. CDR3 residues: CASVSGNRNEQFF. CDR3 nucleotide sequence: TGTGCCAGCGTGAGCGGGAATCGCAATGAGCAGTTCTTC.